This T cell receptor (beta chain) was profiled in a study of T cell responses to AZD1222 COVID-19 vaccine. About the study: Second doses were pooled across both intervals (about 4 or about 12 weeks).

TCRdb keeps only in-frame clones here, not all; method: immunoSEQ multiplex PCR. The sample yields over 100,000 clones, around 94% seen once. Points on this clone: Its cognate antigen is unknown.

Study-wide results and limits: Females outnumbered males among donors, who were mostly white British; clonal diversity was possibly underestimated. Close to half of spike-specific TCRs reportedly recognize unmutated variant regions. Along spike, vaccine-associated CD4 TCRs were found throughout, with dominance at 160-218 and 743-854.

The sample here was peripheral blood, taken on day 0 of AZD1222 vaccination. This receptor was identified in an adult in good health.

CDR3 protein: CASSLALHSPNEQFF. DNA for the CDR3: TGTGCCAGCAGCTTAGCGCTTCACTCACCTAATGAGCAGTTCTTC. This chain uses TRBV11-2 with TRBJ2-1; no firm D call. V was clipped by 1 base and J by 7 bases, with 14 bases between them. CDR3 length: 15 residues. Germline assignment: CDR1 SGHAT and CDR2 FQNNGV.